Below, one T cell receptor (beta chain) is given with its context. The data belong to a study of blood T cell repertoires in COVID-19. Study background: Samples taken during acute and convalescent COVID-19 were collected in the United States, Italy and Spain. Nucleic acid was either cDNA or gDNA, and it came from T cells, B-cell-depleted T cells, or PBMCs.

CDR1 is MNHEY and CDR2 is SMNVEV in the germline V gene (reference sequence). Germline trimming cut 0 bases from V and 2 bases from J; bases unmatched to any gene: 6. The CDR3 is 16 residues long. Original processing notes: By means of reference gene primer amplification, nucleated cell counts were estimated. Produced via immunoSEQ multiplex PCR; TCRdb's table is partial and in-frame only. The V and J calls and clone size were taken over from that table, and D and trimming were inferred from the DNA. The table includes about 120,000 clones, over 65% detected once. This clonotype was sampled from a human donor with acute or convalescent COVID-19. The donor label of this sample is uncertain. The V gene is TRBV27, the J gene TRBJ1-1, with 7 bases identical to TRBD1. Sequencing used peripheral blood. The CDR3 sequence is CASSLSGGAFNTEAFF. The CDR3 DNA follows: TGTGCCAGCAGTTTATCAGGGGGCGCGTTTAACACTGAAGCTTTCTTT.